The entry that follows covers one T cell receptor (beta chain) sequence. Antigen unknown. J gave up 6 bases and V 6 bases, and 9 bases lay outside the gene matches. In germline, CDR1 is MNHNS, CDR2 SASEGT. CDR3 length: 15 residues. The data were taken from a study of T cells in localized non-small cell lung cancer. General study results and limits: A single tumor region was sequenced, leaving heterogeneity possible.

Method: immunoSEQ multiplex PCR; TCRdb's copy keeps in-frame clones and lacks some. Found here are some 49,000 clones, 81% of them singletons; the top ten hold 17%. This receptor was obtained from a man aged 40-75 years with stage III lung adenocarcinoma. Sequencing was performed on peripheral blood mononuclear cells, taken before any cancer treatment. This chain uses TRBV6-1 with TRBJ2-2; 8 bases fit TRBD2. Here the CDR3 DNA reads TGTGCCAGCAGCGGGTTTGCCGGGGGGGCCGGGGAGCTGTTTTTT. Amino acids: CASSGFAGGAGELFF.